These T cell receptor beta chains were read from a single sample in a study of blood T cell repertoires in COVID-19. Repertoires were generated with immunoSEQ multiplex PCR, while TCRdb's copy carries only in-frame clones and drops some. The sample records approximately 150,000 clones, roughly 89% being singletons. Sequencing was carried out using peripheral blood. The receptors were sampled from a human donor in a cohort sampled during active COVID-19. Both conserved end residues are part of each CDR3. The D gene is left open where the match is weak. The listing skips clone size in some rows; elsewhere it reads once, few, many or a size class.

CDR3aa: CSVEDGGGQETQYF
j_gene: TRBJ2-5
v_gene: TRBV29-1
abundance: NA
d_gene: NA

CDR3aa: CASQFTRGGRDGYTF
j_gene: TRBJ1-2
v_gene: TRBV19
abundance: NA
d_gene: NA

CDR3aa: CASSHRGVNEQYF
j_gene: TRBJ2-7
v_gene: TRBV5-6
abundance: NA
d_gene: TRBD1

CDR3aa: CASRFGRENSPLHF
j_gene: TRBJ1-6
v_gene: TRBV6-5
abundance: NA
d_gene: NA

CDR3aa: CASSPEAGGGTDTQYF
j_gene: TRBJ2-3
v_gene: TRBV9
abundance: NA
d_gene: TRBD2

CDR3aa: CASSLWRGGPTDTQYF
j_gene: TRBJ2-3
v_gene: TRBV5-1
abundance: NA
d_gene: TRBD2

CDR3aa: CASSLKPGQNTGELFF
j_gene: TRBJ2-2
v_gene: TRBV7-8
abundance: NA
d_gene: NA

CDR3aa: CASSFTGTTNEKLFF
j_gene: TRBJ1-4
v_gene: TRBV6-5
abundance: NA
d_gene: NA

CDR3aa: CASSYRGLRDYGYTF
j_gene: TRBJ1-2
v_gene: TRBV19
abundance: once
d_gene: TRBD1

CDR3aa: CASSMGDRDYGYTF
j_gene: TRBJ1-2
v_gene: TRBV19
abundance: NA
d_gene: TRBD1

CDR3aa: CASSFTGSGAGNTIYF
j_gene: TRBJ1-3
v_gene: TRBV5-1
abundance: NA
d_gene: NA

CDR3aa: CASSSEQGDKPQHF
j_gene: TRBJ1-5
v_gene: TRBV27
abundance: NA
d_gene: TRBD1

CDR3aa: CASSPRDTDYEQYF
j_gene: TRBJ2-7
v_gene: TRBV18
abundance: NA
d_gene: NA

CDR3aa: CASKGVSYGYTF
j_gene: TRBJ1-2
v_gene: TRBV10-3
abundance: NA
d_gene: NA

CDR3aa: CASSRTDRSNQPQHF
j_gene: TRBJ1-5
v_gene: TRBV7-8
abundance: NA
d_gene: NA

CDR3aa: CASSLEAGGTAFIMLYNEQFF
j_gene: TRBJ2-1
v_gene: TRBV11-3
abundance: NA
d_gene: TRBD2

CDR3aa: CATSRAGQGYSGNTIYF
j_gene: TRBJ1-3
v_gene: TRBV15
abundance: NA
d_gene: TRBD1

CDR3aa: CASSQVGRDEQYF
j_gene: TRBJ2-7
v_gene: TRBV19
abundance: NA
d_gene: NA

CDR3aa: CATSRTGWTEAFF
j_gene: TRBJ1-1
v_gene: TRBV15
abundance: once
d_gene: TRBD1

CDR3aa: CASRLKGLQETQYF
j_gene: TRBJ2-5
v_gene: TRBV27
abundance: NA
d_gene: NA

CDR3aa: CATGQSNEKLFF
j_gene: TRBJ1-4
v_gene: TRBV2
abundance: NA
d_gene: NA

CDR3aa: CASSPGLAGGPETQYF
j_gene: TRBJ2-5
v_gene: TRBV7-8
abundance: once
d_gene: TRBD2

CDR3aa: CASSLGFTDTQYF
j_gene: TRBJ2-3
v_gene: TRBV19
abundance: NA
d_gene: NA

CDR3aa: CASSPGQGAGTGELFF
j_gene: TRBJ2-2
v_gene: TRBV11-3
abundance: NA
d_gene: TRBD1

CDR3aa: CAWSVAGAETQYF
j_gene: TRBJ2-5
v_gene: TRBV30
abundance: once
d_gene: TRBD2

CDR3aa: CASSADRAEAFF
j_gene: TRBJ1-1
v_gene: TRBV7-8
abundance: NA
d_gene: TRBD1

CDR3aa: CASSLAPQGSTEAFF
j_gene: TRBJ1-1
v_gene: TRBV5-4
abundance: once
d_gene: NA

CDR3aa: CSASKGRQYTDEQYF
j_gene: TRBJ2-7
v_gene: TRBV20-1
abundance: NA
d_gene: NA

CDR3aa: CASSQVGQGPRSHEQYF
j_gene: TRBJ2-7
v_gene: TRBV4-1
abundance: NA
d_gene: TRBD1

CDR3aa: CASSVTGFGYTF
j_gene: TRBJ1-2
v_gene: TRBV7-2
abundance: NA
d_gene: TRBD1

CDR3aa: CASSQAGNSPLHF
j_gene: TRBJ1-6
v_gene: TRBV14
abundance: few
d_gene: NA

CDR3aa: CASRRDPGNTIYF
j_gene: TRBJ1-3
v_gene: TRBV6-5
abundance: NA
d_gene: NA

CDR3aa: CASSRGSSTNEKLFF
j_gene: TRBJ1-4
v_gene: TRBV5-1
abundance: NA
d_gene: NA

CDR3aa: CASEQGTQYF
j_gene: TRBJ2-5
v_gene: TRBV25-1
abundance: NA
d_gene: NA

CDR3aa: CASSLEAGGLRANEKLFF
j_gene: TRBJ1-4
v_gene: TRBV7-7
abundance: NA
d_gene: TRBD1

CDR3aa: CASSPILAGDYEQYF
j_gene: TRBJ2-7
v_gene: TRBV18
abundance: NA
d_gene: TRBD2

CDR3aa: CASSLSGSYEQYF
j_gene: TRBJ2-7
v_gene: TRBV7-7
abundance: NA
d_gene: NA

CDR3aa: CADPGQVNTEAFF
j_gene: TRBJ1-1
v_gene: TRBV2
abundance: once
d_gene: TRBD1

CDR3aa: CASSSGLAESTDTQYF
j_gene: TRBJ2-3
v_gene: TRBV7-3
abundance: NA
d_gene: TRBD2

CDR3aa: CASRRDRFYGYTF
j_gene: TRBJ1-2
v_gene: TRBV12-3/TRBV12-4
abundance: NA
d_gene: TRBD1

CDR3aa: CASSSPGTPNTEAFF
j_gene: TRBJ1-1
v_gene: TRBV7-9
abundance: NA
d_gene: NA

CDR3aa: CASSQESRGETQYF
j_gene: TRBJ2-5
v_gene: TRBV4-3
abundance: NA
d_gene: NA

CDR3aa: CASSQDHQGGVEQFF
j_gene: TRBJ2-1
v_gene: TRBV4-3
abundance: NA
d_gene: NA

CDR3aa: CASSLYRVGDTEAFF
j_gene: TRBJ1-1
v_gene: TRBV5-1
abundance: NA
d_gene: NA

CDR3aa: CASSPQDYQDTQYF
j_gene: TRBJ2-3
v_gene: TRBV27
abundance: NA
d_gene: NA

CDR3aa: CASSQDGLWNEQFF
j_gene: TRBJ2-1
v_gene: TRBV4-3
abundance: NA
d_gene: NA

CDR3aa: CASSSSEDFNEKLFF
j_gene: TRBJ1-4
v_gene: TRBV7-6
abundance: NA
d_gene: NA

CDR3aa: CASSQEFSRAYEQYF
j_gene: TRBJ2-7
v_gene: TRBV4-2
abundance: NA
d_gene: NA

CDR3aa: CASSWTGNYGYTF
j_gene: TRBJ1-2
v_gene: TRBV5-6
abundance: NA
d_gene: TRBD1

CDR3aa: CASNPPTGRSNGYTF
j_gene: TRBJ1-2
v_gene: TRBV11-2
abundance: NA
d_gene: TRBD1

CDR3aa: CASSQGQDGEKLFF
j_gene: TRBJ1-4
v_gene: TRBV18
abundance: once
d_gene: TRBD1

CDR3aa: CASSYLGQGYNEQFF
j_gene: TRBJ2-1
v_gene: TRBV6-5
abundance: NA
d_gene: TRBD1

CDR3aa: CASSLGTGVSQPQHF
j_gene: TRBJ1-5
v_gene: TRBV7-6
abundance: NA
d_gene: TRBD1

CDR3aa: CASSDSNPGGRFETQYF
j_gene: TRBJ2-5
v_gene: TRBV10-1
abundance: NA
d_gene: TRBD2

CDR3aa: CASSLGLAGYSEQFF
j_gene: TRBJ2-1
v_gene: TRBV7-9
abundance: NA
d_gene: TRBD2

CDR3aa: CAITGTGDSYEQYF
j_gene: TRBJ2-7
v_gene: TRBV19
abundance: many
d_gene: TRBD1

CDR3aa: CASRQEGGELFF
j_gene: TRBJ2-2
v_gene: TRBV6-5
abundance: NA
d_gene: NA

CDR3aa: CASSLRRGPGTDTQYF
j_gene: TRBJ2-3
v_gene: TRBV7-3
abundance: few
d_gene: NA

CDR3aa: CASSLWGQLNTEAFF
j_gene: TRBJ1-1
v_gene: TRBV7-2
abundance: NA
d_gene: NA